The 30 T cell receptor beta chains listed next were all sequenced from one sample in a study of long-term antiretroviral therapy in people with HIV. A v3.0 immunoSEQ assay was performed at survey level. TCRdb's table, derived via immunoSEQ multiplex PCR, lists solely in-frame clones and lacks some. The sample includes about 36,000 clones, about 80% seen only once; the top ten take around 5.8%. Sequenced here: unsorted PBMCs, sampled 3.4 years after starting antiretroviral therapy. These receptors all come from a man aged 25-40 years with HIV.

Details on this clone: The same CDR3 is also encoded by other DNA sequences in this sample. The chain uses TRBV18 and TRBJ1-2; no reliable D call. CDR3 length: 15 amino acids. V was clipped by 6 bases and J by 1 base, with 15 bases between them. CDR1 and CDR2 (germline): KGHSH, LQKENI. In DNA, the CDR3 is TGTGCCAGCTCTCGTACAGCCGCCGGTAACTATGGCTACACCTTC. Its translation is CASSRTAAGNYGYTF. Using reference TRBV18 and TRBJ1-2 for the parts outside the CDR3, the full variable domain is NAGVMQNPRHLVRRRGQEARLRCSPMKGHSHVYWYRQLPEEGLKFMVYLQKENIIDESGMPKERFSAEFPKEGPSILRIQQVVRGDSAAYFCASSRTAAGNYGYTFGSGTRLTVV.

The count of this clone is one. The CDR3 loop is CASSQDFSPGDNEQFF. The CDR3 DNA sequence: TGCGCCAGCAGCCAAGATTTCTCTCCAGGGGACAATGAGCAGTTCTTC. The J gene is TRBJ2-1, the V gene TRBV4-3, with TRBD1 as a possible D gene (6 bases). The V gene lost 0 bases and the J gene lost 5 bases, with 14 bases spanning the gap. The germline CDR1 and CDR2 sequences are LGHNA and YSLEER. The length of the CDR3 is 16 residues.

J is TRBJ2-1 and V is TRBV11-3, with TRBD2 matching over 7 bases. The germline V gene encodes CDR1 SGHNT and CDR2 YENEEA. J was trimmed by 3 bases and V by 5 bases; bases with no gene match: 1. The CDR3 loop spans 13 amino acids. CDR3 region: CASSRGSYNEQFF. The CDR3 DNA follows: TGTGCCAGCAGCCGCGGGAGCTACAATGAGCAGTTCTTC. Based on the CDR3 plus reference TRBV11-3 and TRBJ2-1, the full variable domain is EAGVVQSPRYKIIEKKQPVAFWCNPISGHNTLYWYLQNLGQGPELLIRYENEEAVDDSQLPKDRFSAERLKGVDSTLKIQPAELGDSAVYLCASSRGSYNEQFFGPGTRLTVL.

This clone has just a few counts. The chain links TRBV5-4 to TRBJ2-2; D assignment may be TRBD1 or TRBD2 (5 bases each). CDR1 and CDR2 from the germline V gene are SGHNT and YYREEE (reference sequence). The CDR3 totals 15 residues. V lost 1 base and J lost 0, with 7 bases in between. The CDR3 nucleotides are TGTGCCAGCAGCTTGATGGGGGCGAACACCGGGGAGCTGTTTTTT. Its protein product is CASSLMGANTGELFF.

This chain's CDR3 is CASSLGTGAKTEAFF. Here the CDR3 DNA reads TGCGCCAGCAGCTTGGGGACAGGGGCTAAAACTGAAGCTTTCTTT. The chain has TRBV5-1 and TRBJ1-1, with TRBD1 matching over 9 bases. The germline V gene encodes CDR1 SGHRS and CDR2 YFSETQ. This CDR3 contains 15 residues. J lost 5 bases, V lost 0 bases, and 5 bases had no gene match.

The chain has TRBV2 and TRBJ1-5; D is perhaps TRBD1 (5 bases). CDR3 length: 12 residues. Germline lookup yields CDR1 SNHLY and CDR2 FYNNEI. V was shortened by 0 bases and J by 12 bases, with 9 bases between the two germline ends. In nucleotides, the CDR3 is TGTGCCAGCAGTGAAGCAGCAGGGTACCAGCATTTT. It yields the protein CASSEAAGYQHF.

The chain links TRBV28 to TRBJ2-7, with D possibly being TRBD1 (6 bases). V lost 5 bases and J 0 bases, leaving 8 bases between the germline ends. The germline V gene encodes CDR1 MDHEN and CDR2 SYDVKM. The CDR3 length is 13 residues. The CDR3 loop is CASSGQSSYEQYF. DNA for the CDR3: TGTGCCAGCAGTGGACAGAGCTCCTACGAGCAGTACTTC.

The V call is TRBV10-3, the J call TRBJ1-2; 9 bases line up with TRBD1. The CDR3 extends over 13 amino acids. Trimming at V came to 9 bases and at J to 4 bases, leaving 6 bases not matched to a gene. The V gene's germline CDR1 is ENHRY and CDR2 SYGVKD. The CDR3 spells CAIGTGQGYGYTF. The CDR3 nucleotides are TGTGCCATAGGGACAGGGCAAGGCTATGGCTACACCTTC.

This chain connects TRBV2 to TRBJ1-4; a possible D gene is TRBD1 (5 bases). V was clipped by 4 bases and J by 3 bases, with 18 bases between them. The CDR3 is made up of 17 amino acids. CDR1 and CDR2 (germline): SNHLY, FYNNEI. CDR3 region: CASSARDRIIANEKLFF. In DNA form, the CDR3 reads TGTGCCAGCAGTGCCCGGGACCGCATCATAGCTAATGAAAAACTGTTTTTT. The variable domain in full, with the rest retrieved from reference TRBV2 and TRBJ1-4, is EPEVTQTPSHQVTQMGQEVILRCVPISNHLYFYWYRQILGQKVEFLVSFYNNEISEKSEIFDDQFSVERPDGSNFTLKIRSTKLEDSAMYFCASSARDRIIANEKLFFGSGTQLSVL.

The chain has TRBV6-6 and TRBJ1-1; a possible D gene is TRBD1 (5 bases). Trimming took 2 bases from V and 1 from J, leaving 11 bases between them. Germline V lookup: CDR1 MNHNY, CDR2 SVGAGI (reference sequence). The CDR3 totals 15 residues. Here the CDR3 reads CASSYLGTENTEAFF. The CDR3 coding sequence is TGTGCCAGCAGTTACCTCGGGACGGAGAACACTGAAGCTTTCTTT.

This clone occurred once. The chain carries TRBV5-1 and TRBJ1-1; TRBD1 agrees at 10 bases. J was trimmed by 1 base and V by 4 bases; bases with no gene match: 7. Germline CDR1 SGHRS, CDR2 YFSETQ. This CDR3 has 16 residues. The CDR3 loop reads CASSPEGTGANTEAFF. In DNA form, the CDR3 reads TGCGCCAGCAGCCCGGAAGGGACAGGGGCGAACACTGAAGCTTTCTTT.

The gene calls are TRBV14 and TRBJ2-7; D perhaps matches TRBD2 (6 bases). V gave up 1 base and J gave up 4 bases, with 23 bases separating them. The V gene's germline CDR1 is SGHDN and CDR2 FVKESK. CDR3 size: 18 residues. The CDR3 sequence: CASSQVPVRRRGGYEQYF. In DNA form, the CDR3 reads TGTGCCAGCAGCCAAGTCCCCGTACGAAGGAGGGGTGGGTACGAGCAGTACTTC.

In DNA form, the CDR3 reads TGTGCCAGCAGCTTAGAGTGGGGGACCTTAGGGAACACTGAAGCTTTCTTT. Residues: CASSLEWGTLGNTEAFF. The chain links TRBV7-9 to TRBJ1-1, with a tentative D call TRBD1 (5 bases). The CDR3 has 17 amino acids. Trimming took 1 base from V and 1 from J, leaving 16 bases between them. CDR1 SEHNR and CDR2 FQNEAQ come from the germline V gene (reference sequence).

The rearrangement joins TRBV28 to TRBJ1-5; D is possibly TRBD1 (5 bases). With 11 bases removed from V and 4 bases from J, the gap between germline ends came to 12 bases. The CDR3 has 12 amino acids. From germline, CDR1 is MDHEN and CDR2 SYDVKM. As DNA, the CDR3 is TGTGCCGTTGGAGGGGCAAATCAGCCCCAGCATTTT. Protein product: CAVGGANQPQHF.

V and J are TRBV27 and TRBJ1-5, with 7 positions matching TRBD1. The CDR3 has 14 amino acids. Germline V lookup: CDR1 MNHEY, CDR2 SMNVEV (reference sequence). Unmatched junction bases numbered 5, after V lost 4 bases and J lost 5 bases. In DNA, the CDR3 is TGTGCCAGCAGTTCCCGGACAGGTTATCAGCCCCAGCATTTT. As protein: CASSSRTGYQPQHF.

The gene calls are TRBV14 and TRBJ2-2; perhaps TRBD1 as D (5 bases). The CDR3 runs 15 residues. V dropped 1 base and J dropped 4 bases, with 10 bases sitting between them. The V gene's germline CDR1 is SGHDN and CDR2 FVKESK. The CDR3 sequence: CASSQVGVATGELFF. The DNA for the CDR3 is TGTGCCAGCAGCCAAGTAGGGGTGGCCACCGGGGAGCTGTTTTTT.

This chain joins TRBV7-9 and TRBJ2-4; no definite D call. The CDR3 runs to 16 residues. V lost 2 bases, J lost 1 base, and 12 bases lay in between. Germline V gene lookup returns CDR1 SEHNR and CDR2 FQNEAQ (reference sequence). Here the CDR3 reads CASSLPGGSAKNIQYF. CDR3 DNA sequence: TGTGCCAGCAGCTTACCGGGTGGGTCGGCCAAAAACATTCAGTACTTC.

The genes are TRBV27 and TRBJ2-7; the match to TRBD2 covers 8 bases. The germline V gene has CDR1 MNHEY and CDR2 SMNVEV (reference sequence). V shed 6 bases and J 3 bases; nucleotides not matched to a gene: 10. CDR3 length equals 15 residues. The CDR3 sequence is CASSIGTRGIYEQYF. In DNA, the CDR3 is TGTGCCAGCAGCATAGGGACTAGAGGTATCTACGAGCAGTACTTC.

The chain joins TRBV19 to TRBJ1-2; a weak D match, TRBD1 (5 bases). Trimming removed 0 bases from V and 4 bases from J, with 12 bases in between. Germline-derived CDR1 and CDR2 are LNHDA and SQIVND (reference sequence). The CDR3 loop spans 15 amino acids. The CDR3 DNA follows: TGTGCCAGTAGTATAGAAAAAGGGGAGATCTATGGCTACACCTTC. Its protein is CASSIEKGEIYGYTF.

The rearrangement joins TRBV7-9 to TRBJ2-3; D not resolved. Trimming took off 4 bases at V and 4 bases at J, with 12 bases between the two ends. The length of the CDR3 is 14 residues. Germline V gene lookup returns CDR1 SEHNR and CDR2 FQNEAQ (reference sequence). CDR3 sequence: CASSSGPTADTQYF. CDR3 nucleotide sequence: TGTGCCAGCAGCTCCGGGCCCACCGCAGATACGCAGTATTTT. The entire variable domain, with the rest obtained from reference TRBV7-9 and TRBJ2-3, is as follows: DTGVSQNPRHKITKRGQNVTFRCDPISEHNRLYWYRQTLGQGPEFLTYFQNEAQLEKSRLLSDRFSAERPKGSFSTLEIQRTEQGDSAMYLCASSSGPTADTQYFGPGTRLTVL.

The V call is TRBV29-1, the J call TRBJ2-1, with TRBD2 matching over 14 bases. This CDR3 is built from 14 residues. Germline V gene sequence: CDR1 SQVTM, CDR2 ANQGSEA. V lost 4 bases and J lost 8; bases outside the gene matches: 4. The CDR3 region is CSVVTSGRVYEQFF. The CDR3 DNA reads as TGCAGCGTTGTGACTAGCGGGAGGGTCTATGAGCAGTTCTTC.

This clone was detected only a few times. V is TRBV29-1 and J is TRBJ1-2; 7 bases match TRBD1. Trimming removed 2 bases from V and 5 bases from J; junction bases left unmatched: 8. The CDR3 consists of 14 residues. CDR1 is SQVTM, CDR2 ANQGSEA, per germline. For the CDR3, the DNA is TGCAGCGTTGAATCCAGAGACAGGGATTATGGCTACACCTTC. Its protein is CSVESRDRDYGYTF.

V is TRBV4-2 and J is TRBJ2-2, with TRBD2 matching 14 bases. The CDR3 sequence is 18 residues long. Trimming cost V 3 bases and J 7 bases; bases outside gene matches: 10. The germline gives CDR1 LGHNA, CDR2 YNFKEQ. The CDR3 DNA reads TGTGCCAGCAGCCACGTACCGGGACTAGCGGGGGTGGGCGGGGAGCTGTTTTTT. Translation: CASSHVPGLAGVGGELFF.

This chain joins TRBV28 and TRBJ2-7, with a weak D call TRBD2 (6 bases). The CDR3 has 16 amino acids. Trimming took off 5 bases at V and 3 bases at J, with 20 bases between the two ends. The germline CDR1 and CDR2 sequences are MDHEN and SYDVKM. CDR3 bases: TGTGCCAGCAGTGGTTCGGGGTGGGACTCCGTCTACGAGCAGTACTTC. This codes for CASSGSGWDSVYEQYF. Variable domain in full (rest from reference TRBV28 and TRBJ2-7): DVKVTQSSRYLVKRTGEKVFLECVQDMDHENMFWYRQDPGLGLRLIYFSYDVKMKEKGDIPEGYSVSREKKERFSLILESASTNQTSMYLCASSGSGWDSVYEQYFGPGTRLTVT.

This clone was detected only a few times. The rearrangement links TRBV19 to TRBJ2-2; either TRBD1 or TRBD2 may supply D (6 bases each). Germline CDR1 LNHDA, CDR2 SQIVND (reference sequence). The V end lost 5 bases, the J end lost 7 bases, and 14 bases lay between the germline ends. The CDR3 extends over 14 amino acids. The CDR3 sequence: CASSSTRGLGELFF. CDR3 in DNA: TGTGCCAGTAGTTCTACCAGGGGACTCGGGGAGCTGTTTTTT.

The gene calls are TRBV18 and TRBJ2-3; no firm D call. V gave up 1 base and J gave up 3 bases, with 5 bases separating them. CDR3 length: 13 amino acids. Germline-derived CDR1 and CDR2 are KGHSH and LQKENI. CDR3 protein: CASSPQWTDTQYF. DNA of the CDR3: TGTGCCAGCTCACCACAATGGACAGATACGCAGTATTTT.

V is TRBV12-5 and J is TRBJ2-7; possibly TRBD2 for D (6 bases). CDR1 is LGHNT and CDR2 is FRNRAP in the germline V gene. The length of the CDR3 is 12 residues. The CDR3 DNA reads TGTGCCCGTCGCGGGAAGACCTACGAGCAGTACTTC. The encoded protein is CARRGKTYEQYF.

This clone was observed a single time. The V gene is TRBV5-1, the J gene TRBJ2-1; 10 nucleotides align to TRBD1. V lost 0 bases and J lost 8; bases outside the gene matches: 5. Per germline, CDR1 SGHRS and CDR2 YFSETQ. The CDR3 is 15 amino acids. CDR3 nucleotide sequence: TGCGCCAGCAGCTTGGCTCGGGACAGGGGTGATGAGCAGTTCTTC. This encodes CASSLARDRGDEQFF.

As DNA, the CDR3 is TGTGCCAGCAACAGCCGGGGGGCCCAGTACTTC. Its protein product is CASNSRGAQYF. This chain connects TRBV25-1 to TRBJ2-5; 7 bases map to TRBD2. V trimming: 7 bases; J trimming: 9 bases; junction bases outside the gene matches: 5. The CDR3 length is 11 residues. The germline gives CDR1 MGHDK, CDR2 SYGVNS.

The chain links TRBV28 to TRBJ2-2; 7 positions agree with TRBD1. Germline V gene sequence: CDR1 MDHEN, CDR2 SYDVKM. The CDR3 has 17 amino acids. Germline trimming cut 2 bases from V and 6 bases from J; bases unmatched to any gene: 12. The CDR3: CASSLAGDRVLSGELFF. The DNA for the CDR3 is TGTGCCAGCAGTTTAGCGGGCGACAGGGTTCTTTCCGGGGAGCTGTTTTTT.